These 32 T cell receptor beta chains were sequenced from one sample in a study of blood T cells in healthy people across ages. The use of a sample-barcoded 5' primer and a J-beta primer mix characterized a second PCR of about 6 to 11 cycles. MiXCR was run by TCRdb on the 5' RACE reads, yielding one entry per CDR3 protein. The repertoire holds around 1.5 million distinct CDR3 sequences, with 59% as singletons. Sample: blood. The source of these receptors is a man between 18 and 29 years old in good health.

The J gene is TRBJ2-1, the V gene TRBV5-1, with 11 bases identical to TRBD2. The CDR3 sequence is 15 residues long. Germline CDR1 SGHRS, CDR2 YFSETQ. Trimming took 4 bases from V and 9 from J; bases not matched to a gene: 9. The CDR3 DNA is TGCGCCAGCAGCCCGACTAGCGGGAAAAGGGGTGAGCAGTTCTTC. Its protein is CASSPTSGKRGEQFF.

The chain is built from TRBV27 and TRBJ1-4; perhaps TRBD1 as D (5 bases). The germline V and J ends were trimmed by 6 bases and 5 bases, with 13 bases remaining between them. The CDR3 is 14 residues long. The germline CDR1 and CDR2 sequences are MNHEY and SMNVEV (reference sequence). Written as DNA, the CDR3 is TGTGCCAGCAGCCGCCGACAGCCGAATGAAAAACTGTTTTTT. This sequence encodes CASSRRQPNEKLFF.

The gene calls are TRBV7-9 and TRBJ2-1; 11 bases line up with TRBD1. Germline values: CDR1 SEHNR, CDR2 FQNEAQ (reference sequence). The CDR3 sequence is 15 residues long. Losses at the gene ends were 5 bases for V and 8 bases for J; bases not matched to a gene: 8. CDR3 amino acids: CASSNLDRGLDEQFF. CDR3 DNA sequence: TGTGCCAGCAGCAACTTGGACAGGGGGCTCGATGAGCAGTTCTTC.

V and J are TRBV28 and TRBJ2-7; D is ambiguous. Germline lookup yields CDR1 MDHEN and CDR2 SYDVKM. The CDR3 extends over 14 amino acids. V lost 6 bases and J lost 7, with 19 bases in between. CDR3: CASSRNYAVLEQYF. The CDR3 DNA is TGTGCCAGCAGCCGAAACTACGCGGTTCTTGAGCAGTACTTC.

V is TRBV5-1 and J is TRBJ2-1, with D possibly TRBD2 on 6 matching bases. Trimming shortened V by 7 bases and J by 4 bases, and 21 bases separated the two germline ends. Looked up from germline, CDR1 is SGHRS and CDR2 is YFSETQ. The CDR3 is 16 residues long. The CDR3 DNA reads TGCGCCAGCGCCCAGGAACTGGCGGGATTATACAATGAGCAGTTCTTC. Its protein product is CASAQELAGLYNEQFF.

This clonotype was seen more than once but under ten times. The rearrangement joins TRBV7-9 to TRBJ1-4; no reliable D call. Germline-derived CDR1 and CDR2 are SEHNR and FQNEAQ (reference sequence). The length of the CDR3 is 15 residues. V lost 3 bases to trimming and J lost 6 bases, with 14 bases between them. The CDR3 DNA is TGTGCCAGCAGCTTGGTGGGGAACCGACATGAAAAACTGTTTTTT. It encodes CASSLVGNRHEKLFF. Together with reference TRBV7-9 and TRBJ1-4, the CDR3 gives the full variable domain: DTGVSQNPRHKITKRGQNVTFRCDPISEHNRLYWYRQTLGQGPEFLTYFQNEAQLEKSRLLSDRFSAERPKGSFSTLEIQRTEQGDSAMYLCASSLVGNRHEKLFFGSGTQLSVL.

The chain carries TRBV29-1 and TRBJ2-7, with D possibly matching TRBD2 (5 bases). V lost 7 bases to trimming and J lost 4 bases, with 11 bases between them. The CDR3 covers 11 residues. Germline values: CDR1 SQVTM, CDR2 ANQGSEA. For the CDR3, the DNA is TGCAGCGCCGGGATGAAATACGAGCAGTACTTC. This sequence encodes CSAGMKYEQYF.

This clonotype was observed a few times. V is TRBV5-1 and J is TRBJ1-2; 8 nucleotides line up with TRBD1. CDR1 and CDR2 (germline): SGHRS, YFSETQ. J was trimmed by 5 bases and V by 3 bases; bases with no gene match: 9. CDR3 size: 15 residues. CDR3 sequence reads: CASSSRGPEVYGYTF. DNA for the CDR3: TGCGCCAGCAGCTCCAGGGGGCCAGAGGTTTATGGCTACACCTTC.

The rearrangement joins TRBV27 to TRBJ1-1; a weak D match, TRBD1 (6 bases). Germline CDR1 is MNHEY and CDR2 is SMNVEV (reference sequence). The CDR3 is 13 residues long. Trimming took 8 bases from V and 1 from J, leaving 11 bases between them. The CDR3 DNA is TGTGCCAGCCGACCCAGGGGGAACACTGAAGCTTTCTTT. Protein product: CASRPRGNTEAFF.

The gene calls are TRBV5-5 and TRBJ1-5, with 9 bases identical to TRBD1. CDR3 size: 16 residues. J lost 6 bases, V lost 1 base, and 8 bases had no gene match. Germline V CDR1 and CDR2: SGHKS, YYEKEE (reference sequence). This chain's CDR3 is CASSLLEQGARQPQHF. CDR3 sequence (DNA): TGTGCCAGCAGCTTGTTGGAACAGGGGGCACGTCAGCCCCAGCATTTT.

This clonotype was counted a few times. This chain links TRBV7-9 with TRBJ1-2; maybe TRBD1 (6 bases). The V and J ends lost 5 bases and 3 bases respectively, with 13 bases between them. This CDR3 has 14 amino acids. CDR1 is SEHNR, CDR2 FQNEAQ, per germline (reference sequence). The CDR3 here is CASSLSGGDYGYTF. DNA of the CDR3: TGTGCCAGCAGCCTTTCGGGGGGCGACTATGGCTACACCTTC.

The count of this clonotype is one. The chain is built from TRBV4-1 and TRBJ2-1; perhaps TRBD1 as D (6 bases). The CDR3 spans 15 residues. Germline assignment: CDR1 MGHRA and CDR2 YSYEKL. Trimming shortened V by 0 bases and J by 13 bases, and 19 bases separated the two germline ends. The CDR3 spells CASSQDTGGQETQFF. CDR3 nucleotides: TGCGCCAGCAGCCAAGATACTGGGGGACAAGAGACCCAGTTCTTC.

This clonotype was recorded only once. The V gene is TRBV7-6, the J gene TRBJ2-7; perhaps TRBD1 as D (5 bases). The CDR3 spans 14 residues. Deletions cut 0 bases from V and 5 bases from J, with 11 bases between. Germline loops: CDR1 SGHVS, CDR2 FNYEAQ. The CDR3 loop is CASSLAQGSHEQYF. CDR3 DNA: TGTGCCAGCAGCTTAGCTCAGGGATCCCACGAGCAGTACTTC.

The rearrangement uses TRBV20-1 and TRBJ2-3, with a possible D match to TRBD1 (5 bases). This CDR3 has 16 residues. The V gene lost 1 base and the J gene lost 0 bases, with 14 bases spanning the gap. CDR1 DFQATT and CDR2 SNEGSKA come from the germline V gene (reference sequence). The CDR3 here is CSARAWTSTSTDTQYF. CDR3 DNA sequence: TGCAGTGCTAGAGCCTGGACATCTACTAGCACAGATACGCAGTATTTT.

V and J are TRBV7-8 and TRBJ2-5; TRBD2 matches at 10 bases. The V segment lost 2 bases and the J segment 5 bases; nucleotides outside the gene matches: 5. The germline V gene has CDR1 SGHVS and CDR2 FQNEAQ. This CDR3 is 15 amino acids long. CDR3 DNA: TGTGCCAGCAGCTTAACTAGCGGGAACTATGAGACCCAGTACTTC. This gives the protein CASSLTSGNYETQYF.

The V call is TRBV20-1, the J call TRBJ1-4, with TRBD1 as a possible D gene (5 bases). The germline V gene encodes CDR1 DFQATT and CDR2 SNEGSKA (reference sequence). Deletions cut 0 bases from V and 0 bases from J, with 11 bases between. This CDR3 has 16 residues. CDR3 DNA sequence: TGCAGTGCTAGAGATTCGACAGCTGCAACTAATGAAAAACTGTTTTTT. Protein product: CSARDSTAATNEKLFF.

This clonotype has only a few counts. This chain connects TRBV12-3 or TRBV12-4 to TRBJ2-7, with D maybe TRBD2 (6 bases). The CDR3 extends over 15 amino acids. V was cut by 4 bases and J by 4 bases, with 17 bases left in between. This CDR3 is CASSSRREPSYEQYF. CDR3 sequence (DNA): TGTGCCAGCAGTTCAAGACGGGAGCCTTCTTACGAGCAGTACTTC.

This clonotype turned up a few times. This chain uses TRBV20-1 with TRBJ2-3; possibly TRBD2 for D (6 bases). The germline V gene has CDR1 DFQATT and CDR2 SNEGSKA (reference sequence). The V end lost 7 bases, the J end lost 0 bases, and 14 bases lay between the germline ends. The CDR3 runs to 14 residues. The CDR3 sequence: CSGSLAESTDTQYF. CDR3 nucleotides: TGCAGTGGTTCATTAGCGGAGAGCACAGATACGCAGTATTTT.

The CDR3 DNA reads TGTGCCACCAGCAGGTACAGGGTGTGTCCCTCCCAAGAGACCCAGTACTTC. Translating gives CATSRYRVCPSQETQYF. The chain is built from TRBV15 and TRBJ2-5, with D possibly matching TRBD1 (6 bases). Germline V CDR1 and CDR2: LNHNV, YYDKDF (reference sequence). Trimming took 3 bases from V and 1 from J, leaving 18 bases between them. The CDR3 loop spans 17 amino acids. The whole variable domain, filled in from reference TRBV15 and TRBJ2-5, reads DAMVIQNPRYQVTQFGKPVTLSCSQTLNHNVMYWYQQKSSQAPKLLFHYYDKDFNNEADTPDNFQSRRPNTSFCFLDIRSPGLGDTAMYLCATSRYRVCPSQETQYFGPGTRLLVL.

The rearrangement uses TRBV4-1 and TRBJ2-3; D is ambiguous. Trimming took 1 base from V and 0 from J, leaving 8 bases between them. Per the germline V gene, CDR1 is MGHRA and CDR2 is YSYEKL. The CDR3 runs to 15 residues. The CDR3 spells CASSQGPGSTDTQYF. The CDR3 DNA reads TGCGCCAGCAGCCAAGGACCGGGTAGCACAGATACGCAGTATTTT.

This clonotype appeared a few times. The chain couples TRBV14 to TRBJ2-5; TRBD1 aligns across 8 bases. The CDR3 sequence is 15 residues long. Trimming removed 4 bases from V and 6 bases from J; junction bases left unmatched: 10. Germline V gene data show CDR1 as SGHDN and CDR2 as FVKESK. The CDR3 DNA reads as TGTGCCAGCAGCCCGGAAGCAGGGGGCGCGAAGACCCAGTACTTC. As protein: CASSPEAGGAKTQYF.

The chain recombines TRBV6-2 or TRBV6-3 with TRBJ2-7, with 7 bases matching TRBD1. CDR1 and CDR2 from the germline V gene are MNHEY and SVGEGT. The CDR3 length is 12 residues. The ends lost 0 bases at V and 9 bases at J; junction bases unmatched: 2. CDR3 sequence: CASSYSHRGQYF. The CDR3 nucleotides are TGTGCCAGCAGTTACTCACACAGGGGGCAGTACTTC.

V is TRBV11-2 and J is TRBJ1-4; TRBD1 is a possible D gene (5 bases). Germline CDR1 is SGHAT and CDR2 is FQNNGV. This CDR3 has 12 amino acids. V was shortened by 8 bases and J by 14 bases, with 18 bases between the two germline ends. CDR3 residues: CASSMGPGILFF. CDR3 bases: TGTGCCAGCTCCATGGGACCAGGAATTCTGTTTTTT.

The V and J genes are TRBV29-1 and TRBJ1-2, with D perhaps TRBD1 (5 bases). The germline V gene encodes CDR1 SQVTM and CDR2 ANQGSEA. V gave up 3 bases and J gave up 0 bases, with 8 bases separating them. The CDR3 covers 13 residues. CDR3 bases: TGCAGCGTTGAGTGGGGACCTAACTATGGCTACACCTTC. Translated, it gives CSVEWGPNYGYTF.

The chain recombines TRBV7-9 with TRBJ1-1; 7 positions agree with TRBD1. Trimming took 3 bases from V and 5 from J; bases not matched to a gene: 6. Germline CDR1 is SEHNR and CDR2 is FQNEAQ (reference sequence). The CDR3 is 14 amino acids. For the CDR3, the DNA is TGTGCCAGCAGCTTCGGACAGGTAGAGACTGAAGCTTTCTTT. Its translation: CASSFGQVETEAFF.

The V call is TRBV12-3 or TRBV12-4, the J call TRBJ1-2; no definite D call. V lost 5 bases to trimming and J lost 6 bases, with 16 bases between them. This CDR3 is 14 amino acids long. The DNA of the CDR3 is TGTGCCAGCAGTCGCGTAAGCTTAAGAAATGGCTACACCTTC. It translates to CASSRVSLRNGYTF.

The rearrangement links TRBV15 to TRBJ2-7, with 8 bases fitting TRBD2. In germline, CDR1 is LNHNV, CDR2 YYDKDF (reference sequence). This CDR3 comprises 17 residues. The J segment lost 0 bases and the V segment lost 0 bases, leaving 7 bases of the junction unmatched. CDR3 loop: CATSRDRGGTNSYEQYF. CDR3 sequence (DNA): TGTGCCACCAGCAGAGATCGGGGGGGAACAAACTCCTACGAGCAGTACTTC.

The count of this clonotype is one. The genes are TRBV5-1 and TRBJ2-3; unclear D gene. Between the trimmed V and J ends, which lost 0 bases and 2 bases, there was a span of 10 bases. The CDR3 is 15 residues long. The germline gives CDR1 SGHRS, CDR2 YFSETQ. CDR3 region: CASSLGVYNTDTQYF. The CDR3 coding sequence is TGCGCCAGCAGCTTGGGTGTCTACAACACAGATACGCAGTATTTT.

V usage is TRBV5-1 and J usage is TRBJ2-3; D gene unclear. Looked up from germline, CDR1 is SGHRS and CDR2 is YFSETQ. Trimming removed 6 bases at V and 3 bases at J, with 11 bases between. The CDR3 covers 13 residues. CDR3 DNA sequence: TGCGCCAGCAATTCGGAGTGGACAGATACGCAGTATTTT. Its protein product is CASNSEWTDTQYF.

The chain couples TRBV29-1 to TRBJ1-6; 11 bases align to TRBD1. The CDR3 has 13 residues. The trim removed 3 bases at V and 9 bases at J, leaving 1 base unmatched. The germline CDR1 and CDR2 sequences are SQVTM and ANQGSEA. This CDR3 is CSVEGTGGSPLHF. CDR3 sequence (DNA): TGCAGCGTTGAGGGGACAGGGGGTTCACCCCTCCACTTT. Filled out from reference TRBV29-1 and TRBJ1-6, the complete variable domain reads SAVISQKPSRDICQRGTSLTIQCQVDSQVTMMFWYRQQPGQSLTLIATANQGSEATYESGFVIDKFPISRPNLTFSTLTVSNMSPEDSSIYLCSVEGTGGSPLHFGNGTRLTVT.

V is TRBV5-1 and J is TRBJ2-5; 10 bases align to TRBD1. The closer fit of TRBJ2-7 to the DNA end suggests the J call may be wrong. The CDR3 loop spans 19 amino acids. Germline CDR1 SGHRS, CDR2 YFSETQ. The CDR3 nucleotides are TGCGCCAGCAGCTTGAGAGTCGGGATAAGGGACAGGGGAACCTACGAGCAGTACTTC. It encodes CASSLRVGIRDRGTYEQYF.

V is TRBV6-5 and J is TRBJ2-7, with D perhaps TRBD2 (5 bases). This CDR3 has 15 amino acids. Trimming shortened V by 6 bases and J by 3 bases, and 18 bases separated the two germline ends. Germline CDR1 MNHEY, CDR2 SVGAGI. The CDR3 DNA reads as TGTGCCAGCAGACGCTACCTCTCTGGAGGCTACGAGCAGTACTTC. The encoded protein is CASRRYLSGGYEQYF.